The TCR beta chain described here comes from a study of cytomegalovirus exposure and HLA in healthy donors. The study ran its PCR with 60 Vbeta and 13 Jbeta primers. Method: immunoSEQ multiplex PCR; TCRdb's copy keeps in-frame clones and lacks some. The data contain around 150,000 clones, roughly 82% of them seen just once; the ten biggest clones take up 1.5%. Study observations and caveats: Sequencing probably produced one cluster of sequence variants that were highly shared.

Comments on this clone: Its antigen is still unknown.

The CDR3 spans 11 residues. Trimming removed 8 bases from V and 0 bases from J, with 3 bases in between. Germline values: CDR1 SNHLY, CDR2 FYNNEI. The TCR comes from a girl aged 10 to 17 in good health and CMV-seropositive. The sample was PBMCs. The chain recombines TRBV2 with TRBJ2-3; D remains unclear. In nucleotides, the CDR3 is TGTGCCAGCTATAGCACAGATACGCAGTATTTT. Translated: CASYSTDTQYF.